The 19 T cell receptor beta chains reported below all come from one sample, sequenced in a study of OX40 agonist ivuxolimab in advanced cancers. Generated by immunoSEQ multiplex PCR, the TCRdb table keeps only in-frame clones and is missing some. The sample contains some 45,000 clones, approximately 86% of which appear only once. This material consisted of CD4+ or CD8+ T cells sorted from blood, taken in a trial of the OX40 agonist ivuxolimab. These receptor sequences come from an adult with an advanced solid tumor such as melanoma, head and neck, liver or kidney cancer.

This clone was counted between two and nine times. The chain couples TRBV4-2 to TRBJ2-2; D unclear. CDR1 LGHNA and CDR2 YNFKEQ come from the germline V gene. The CDR3 length is 16 residues. The ends were cut back, 5 bases at V and 1 base at J, with 14 bases in the middle. The CDR3 sequence: CASSFSSDGNTGELFF. CDR3 bases: TGTGCCAGCAGCTTCAGCTCCGACGGGAACACCGGGGAGCTGTTTTTT.

The CDR3 coding sequence is TGTGCCAGCAGCCCCGGGGGACCGGGGGAAAATGAGCAGTTCTTC. Translation gives CASSPGGPGENEQFF. The chain recombines TRBV6-5 with TRBJ2-1; a possible D gene is TRBD2 (6 bases). The germline V gene has CDR1 MNHEY and CDR2 SVGAGI. Trimming removed 6 bases from V and 7 bases from J, with 19 bases in between. CDR3 size: 15 residues.

J is TRBJ1-2 and V is TRBV30, with D tentatively TRBD1 (6 bases). CDR3 length: 13 residues. The germline gives CDR1 GTSNPN, CDR2 SVGIG (reference sequence). V dropped 4 bases and J dropped 5 bases, with 14 bases sitting between them. The CDR3 nucleotides are TGTGCCTGGACCAGGGGAGGAGTGTATGGCTACACCTTC. Residues: CAWTRGGVYGYTF.

This chain uses TRBV6-5 with TRBJ1-1; weak D call: TRBD1 (6 bases). V was clipped by 5 bases and J by 6 bases, with 19 bases between them. Germline V lookup: CDR1 MNHEY, CDR2 SVGAGI. The CDR3 is 15 residues long. The CDR3 coding sequence is TGTGCCAGCAGTCCCTCTCAGGGGCCAGGCGCTGAAGCTTTCTTT. This encodes CASSPSQGPGAEAFF.

The chain recombines TRBV7-9 with TRBJ1-6; D may be TRBD1 (6 bases). Germline-derived CDR1 and CDR2 are SEHNR and FQNEAQ (reference sequence). Trimming removed 1 base from V and 4 bases from J, with 17 bases in between. CDR3 length equals 18 residues. The CDR3 loop reads CASSLGRLKGGYNSPLHF. CDR3 sequence (DNA): TGTGCCAGCAGCTTAGGGCGGCTAAAGGGGGGTTATAATTCACCCCTCCACTTT.

This clone was recorded only once. This chain links TRBV15 with TRBJ1-4; the D is unclear. The CDR3 loop spans 15 amino acids. Germline V gene lookup returns CDR1 LNHNV and CDR2 YYDKDF (reference sequence). Deletions cut 5 bases from V and 8 bases from J, with 18 bases between. The CDR3 sequence is CATSERTTVIEKLFF. CDR3 sequence (DNA): TGTGCCACCAGCGAGCGGACTACGGTGATCGAAAAACTGTTTTTT.

The chain uses TRBV5-1 and TRBJ2-3; perhaps TRBD2 as D (5 bases). This CDR3 has 15 amino acids. V lost 1 base to trimming and J lost 3 bases, with 12 bases between them. Germline V CDR1 and CDR2: SGHRS, YFSETQ. CDR3 DNA: TGCGCCAGCAGCTTGTTTGGCGGGTCAACAGATACGCAGTATTTT. Residues: CASSLFGGSTDTQYF. Combining the CDR3 with reference TRBV5-1 and TRBJ2-3 gives the whole variable domain KAGVTQTPRYLIKTRGQQVTLSCSPISGHRSVSWYQQTPGQGLQFLFEYFSETQRNKGNFPGRFSGRQFSNSRSEMNVSTLELGDSALYLCASSLFGGSTDTQYFGPGTRLTVL.

This rearrangement joins TRBV5-1 to TRBJ2-7, with D perhaps matching TRBD1 (6 bases). Trimming pared 5 bases from V and 0 bases from J, leaving 12 bases between. There are 14 residues in the CDR3. Germline CDR1 and CDR2: SGHRS and YFSETQ. CDR3: CASSEGTYSYEQYF. The CDR3 bases are TGCGCCAGCAGTGAGGGGACATACTCCTACGAGCAGTACTTC.

This chain joins TRBV19 and TRBJ1-1; D unresolved. The CDR3 is 15 amino acids. Trimming shortened V by 4 bases and J by 6 bases, and 18 bases separated the two germline ends. The V gene's germline CDR1 is LNHDA and CDR2 SQIVND (reference sequence). The chain's CDR3 is CASSTDRWQTAEAFF. In DNA, the CDR3 is TGTGCCAGTAGTACCGACCGGTGGCAGACCGCTGAAGCTTTCTTT.

This clone occurred once. V gene TRBV2 combines with J gene TRBJ2-1; 9 bases match TRBD2. V dropped 6 bases and J dropped 9; count of bases not matched to a gene: 12. CDR3 length equals 15 residues. Per the germline V gene, CDR1 is SNHLY and CDR2 is FYNNEI. The CDR3 here is CASRVLAGLGGEQFF. As DNA, the CDR3 is TGTGCCAGCAGGGTACTAGCGGGCCTTGGGGGTGAGCAGTTCTTC.

The chain combines TRBV6-5 with TRBJ1-2, with D unclear. This CDR3 has 14 residues. Trimming pared 6 bases from V and 3 bases from J, leaving 14 bases between. Germline CDR1 reads MNHEY; CDR2 reads SVGAGI. CDR3 in DNA: TGTGCCAGCAGGACTGGAGAGGGTTACTATGGCTACACCTTC. Translating it yields CASRTGEGYYGYTF.

The V call is TRBV2, the J call TRBJ2-6; D call uncertain. Germline V CDR1 and CDR2: SNHLY, FYNNEI. CDR3 size: 14 residues. V was cut by 7 bases and J by 0 bases, with 7 bases left in between. The CDR3 DNA sequence: TGTGCCAGCATCAGAAGCTCTGGGGCCAACGTCCTGACTTTC. This codes for CASIRSSGANVLTF.

The rearrangement joins TRBV11-2 to TRBJ2-2; D uncertain. Trimming shortened V by 3 bases and J by 2 bases, and 10 bases separated the two germline ends. Germline CDR1 SGHAT, CDR2 FQNNGV. The CDR3 sequence is 15 residues long. This CDR3 is CASSFGAANTGELFF. In DNA form, the CDR3 reads TGTGCCAGCAGCTTCGGCGCCGCAAACACCGGGGAGCTGTTTTTT.

The chain has TRBV19 and TRBJ2-2; 7 nucleotides agree with TRBD2. Losses at the gene ends were 9 bases for V and 0 bases for J; bases not matched to a gene: 10. CDR3 length equals 16 residues. Germline V gene data show CDR1 as LNHDA and CDR2 as SQIVND (reference sequence). CDR3 nucleotides: TGTGCCAGCGCCGGGGGGACGGCGACGAACACCGGGGAGCTGTTTTTT. Amino acids: CASAGGTATNTGELFF.

The V gene is TRBV2, the J gene TRBJ2-2; D remains ambiguous. This CDR3 has 13 amino acids. Per germline, CDR1 SNHLY and CDR2 FYNNEI. V shed 8 bases and J shed 6 bases, with 13 bases lying between them. The DNA of the CDR3 is TGTGCCAGCCGGTGGCTAGACTCCGGGGAGCTGTTTTTT. This translates into CASRWLDSGELFF. The whole variable domain, filled in from reference TRBV2 and TRBJ2-2, reads EPEVTQTPSHQVTQMGQEVILRCVPISNHLYFYWYRQILGQKVEFLVSFYNNEISEKSEIFDDQFSVERPDGSNFTLKIRSTKLEDSAMYFCASRWLDSGELFFGEGSRLTVL.

The chain combines TRBV6-6 with TRBJ2-7, with 7 bases fitting TRBD1. Germline CDR1 is MNHNY and CDR2 is SVGAGI (reference sequence). The CDR3 has 15 residues. After removal of 5 bases from V and 1 base from J, the junction contained 8 bases not matched to a gene. CDR3 protein: CASSTDRAGSYEQYF. The CDR3 nucleotides are TGTGCCAGCAGTACCGACAGGGCCGGATCCTACGAGCAGTACTTC.

The chain recombines TRBV25-1 with TRBJ2-7; D may correspond to TRBD1 or TRBD2 (6 bases each). Germline V gene data show CDR1 as MGHDK and CDR2 as SYGVNS. The CDR3 sequence is 16 residues long. V lost 0 bases and J lost 3, with 15 bases in between. DNA of the CDR3: TGTGCCAGCAGTGAATATAGGGGGGCTCAAATCTACGAGCAGTACTTC. Protein product: CASSEYRGAQIYEQYF.

The V gene is TRBV4-3, the J gene TRBJ2-7, with D perhaps matching TRBD1 (5 bases). In germline, CDR1 is LGHNA, CDR2 YSLEER. Trimming pared 4 bases from V and 5 bases from J, leaving 18 bases between. The CDR3 loop spans 15 amino acids. CDR3 bases: TGCGCCAGCAGCCGCCTGGCAGGGAACCTCCACGAGCAGTACTTC. This codes for CASSRLAGNLHEQYF.

The gene calls are TRBV7-2 and TRBJ1-1; D remains ambiguous. V shed 3 bases and J shed 4 bases, with 9 bases lying between them. Germline V gene sequence: CDR1 SGHTA, CDR2 FQGNSA. The CDR3 consists of 13 residues. This CDR3 reads CASSLLWGTEAFF. CDR3 nucleotides: TGTGCCAGCAGCTTGTTATGGGGCACTGAAGCTTTCTTT.